This T cell receptor (beta chain) was documented in a study of T-cell memory formation after mild COVID-19. Overall study findings and caveats: Later expanders leaned CD4+, whereas clones that contracted between day 15 and 85 were balanced CD4/CD8. Several responding clones turned up in pre-infection memory, indicating that cross-reactive memory may have taken part.

The table lists this clonotype with many counts. Its target is unknown. Researchers used 5'RACE with constant-segment primers to make TCR alpha and TCR beta cDNA libraries that carry sample barcodes and UMIs. Via MiXCR, TCRdb re-called the 5' RACE reads, giving one row per CDR3 protein. The sample yields over 40,000 distinct CDR3 sequences, around 12% seen once. Sequenced: PBMCs or a T cell subset sorted from them (not recorded which). The sequence was collected from a man in his late teens or twenties who had mild COVID-19 (a few samples of this study predate the infection). Cell type and time point are not known.

DNA of the CDR3: TGCGCCAGCAGCATACTAGCGGGGGGGTTGCCAGATACGCAGTATTTT. It codes for CASSILAGGLPDTQYF. This chain links TRBV5-1 with TRBJ2-3; 13 nucleotides match TRBD2. Germline V gene lookup returns CDR1 SGHRS and CDR2 YFSETQ. The CDR3 runs to 16 residues. The V and J ends lost 4 bases and 4 bases, in that order; junction bases with no gene match: 6.